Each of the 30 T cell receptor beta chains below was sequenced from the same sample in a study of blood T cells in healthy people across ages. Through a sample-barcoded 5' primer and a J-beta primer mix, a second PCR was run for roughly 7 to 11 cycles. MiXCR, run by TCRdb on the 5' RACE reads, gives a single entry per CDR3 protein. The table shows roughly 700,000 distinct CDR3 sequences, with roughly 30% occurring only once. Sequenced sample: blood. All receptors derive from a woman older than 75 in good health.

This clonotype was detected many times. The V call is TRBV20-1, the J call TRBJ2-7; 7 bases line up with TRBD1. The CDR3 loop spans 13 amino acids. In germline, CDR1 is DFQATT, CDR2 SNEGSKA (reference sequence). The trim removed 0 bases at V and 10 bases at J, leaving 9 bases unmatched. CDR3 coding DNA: TGCAGTGCTAGAGATCCCAGGGGGTTCGGACAGTACTTC. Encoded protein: CSARDPRGFGQYF.

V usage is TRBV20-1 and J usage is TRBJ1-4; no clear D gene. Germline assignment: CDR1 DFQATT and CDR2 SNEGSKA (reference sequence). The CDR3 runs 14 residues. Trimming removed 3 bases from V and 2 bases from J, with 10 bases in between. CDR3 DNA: TGCAGTGCTAGTCCCGCGTTGACTAATGAAAAACTGTTTTTT. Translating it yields CSASPALTNEKLFF.

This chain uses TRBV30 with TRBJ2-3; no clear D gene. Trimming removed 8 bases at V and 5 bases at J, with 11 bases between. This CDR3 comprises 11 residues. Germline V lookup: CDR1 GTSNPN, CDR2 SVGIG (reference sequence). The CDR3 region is CASQRGDTQYF. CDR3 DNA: TGTGCCAGTCAGAGAGGAGATACGCAGTATTTT.

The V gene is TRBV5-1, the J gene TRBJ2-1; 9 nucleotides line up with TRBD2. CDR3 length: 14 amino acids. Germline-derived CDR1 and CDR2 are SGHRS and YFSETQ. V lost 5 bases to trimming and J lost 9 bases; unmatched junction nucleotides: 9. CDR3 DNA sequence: TGCGCCAGCAGTACTTTGCGGGGGGGCCGTGAGCAGTTCTTC. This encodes CASSTLRGGREQFF.

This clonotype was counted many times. The CDR3 loop is CASSRDGSSYNEQFF. CDR3 bases: TGCGCCAGCAGCCGGGACGGGAGCTCCTACAATGAGCAGTTCTTC. This rearrangement joins TRBV5-1 to TRBJ2-1; tentatively, D is TRBD2 (6 bases). V shed 4 bases and J shed 0 bases, with 11 bases lying between them. The germline V gene encodes CDR1 SGHRS and CDR2 YFSETQ. The CDR3 length is 15 residues.

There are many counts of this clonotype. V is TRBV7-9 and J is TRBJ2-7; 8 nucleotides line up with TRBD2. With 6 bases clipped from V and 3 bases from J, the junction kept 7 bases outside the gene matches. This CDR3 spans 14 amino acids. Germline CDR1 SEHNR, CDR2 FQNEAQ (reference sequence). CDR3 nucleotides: TGTGCCAGCAGGGCAGCGGGGGACCTCTACGAGCAGTACTTC. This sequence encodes CASRAAGDLYEQYF.

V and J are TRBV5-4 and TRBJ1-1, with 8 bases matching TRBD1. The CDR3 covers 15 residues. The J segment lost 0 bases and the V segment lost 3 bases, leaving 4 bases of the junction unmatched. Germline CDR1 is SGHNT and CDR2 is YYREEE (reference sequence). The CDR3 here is CASSWRTGMNTEAFF. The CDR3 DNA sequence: TGTGCCAGCAGCTGGAGGACAGGGATGAACACTGAAGCTTTCTTT.

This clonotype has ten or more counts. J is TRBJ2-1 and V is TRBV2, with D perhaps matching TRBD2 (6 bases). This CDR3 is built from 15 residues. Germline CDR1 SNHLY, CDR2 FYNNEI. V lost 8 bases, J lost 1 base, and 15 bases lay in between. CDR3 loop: CASCPVLASYNEQFF. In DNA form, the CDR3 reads TGTGCCAGCTGCCCGGTTCTAGCGTCCTACAATGAGCAGTTCTTC.

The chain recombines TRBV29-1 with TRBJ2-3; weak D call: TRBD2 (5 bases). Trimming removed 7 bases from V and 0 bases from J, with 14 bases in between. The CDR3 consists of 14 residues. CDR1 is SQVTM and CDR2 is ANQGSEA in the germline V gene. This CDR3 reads CSARRPFSTDTQYF. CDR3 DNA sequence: TGCAGCGCCCGGAGGCCTTTTAGCACAGATACGCAGTATTTT.

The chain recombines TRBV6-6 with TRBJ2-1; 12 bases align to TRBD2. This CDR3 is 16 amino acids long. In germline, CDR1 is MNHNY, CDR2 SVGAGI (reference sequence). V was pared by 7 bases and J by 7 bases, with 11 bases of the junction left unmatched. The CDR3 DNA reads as TGTGCCAGCATGGCGTCTAGCGGGAGGGCCTCGAATGAGCAGTTCTTC. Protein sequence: CASMASSGRASNEQFF.

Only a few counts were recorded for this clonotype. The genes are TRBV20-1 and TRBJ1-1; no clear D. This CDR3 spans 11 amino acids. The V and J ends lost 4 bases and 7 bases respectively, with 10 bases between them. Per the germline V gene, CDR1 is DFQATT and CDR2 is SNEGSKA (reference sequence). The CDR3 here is CSATGTIEAFF. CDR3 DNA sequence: TGCAGTGCTACGGGAACAATTGAAGCTTTCTTT.

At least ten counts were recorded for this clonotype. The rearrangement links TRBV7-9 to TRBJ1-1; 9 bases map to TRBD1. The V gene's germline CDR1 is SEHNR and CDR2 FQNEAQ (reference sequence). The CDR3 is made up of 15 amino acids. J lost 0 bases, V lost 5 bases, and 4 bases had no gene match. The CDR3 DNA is TGTGCCAGCAGCCCTCGGGACAGGGTGAACACTGAAGCTTTCTTT. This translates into CASSPRDRVNTEAFF.

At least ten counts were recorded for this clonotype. The CDR3 DNA reads as TGCGCCAGCAGCCAAGATTTGGCCAGGGGAGAGACCCAGTACTTC. Protein product: CASSQDLARGETQYF. The V gene is TRBV4-3, the J gene TRBJ2-5, with a weak D call TRBD1 (6 bases). CDR3 length: 15 residues. Germline loops: CDR1 LGHNA, CDR2 YSLEER. V lost 0 bases and J 4 bases, leaving 12 bases between the germline ends.

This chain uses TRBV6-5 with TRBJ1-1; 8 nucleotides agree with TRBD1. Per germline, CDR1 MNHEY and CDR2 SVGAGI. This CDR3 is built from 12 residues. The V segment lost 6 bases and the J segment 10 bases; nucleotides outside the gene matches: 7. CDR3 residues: CASRTTGEAAFF. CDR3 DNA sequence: TGTGCCAGCAGGACGACAGGGGAGGCAGCTTTCTTT.

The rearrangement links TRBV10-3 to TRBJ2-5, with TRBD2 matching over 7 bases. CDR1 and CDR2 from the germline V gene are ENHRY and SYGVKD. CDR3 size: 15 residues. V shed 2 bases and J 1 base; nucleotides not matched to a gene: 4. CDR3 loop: CAISEPSGAQETQYF. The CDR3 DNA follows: TGTGCCATCAGTGAGCCCAGCGGGGCCCAAGAGACCCAGTACTTC.

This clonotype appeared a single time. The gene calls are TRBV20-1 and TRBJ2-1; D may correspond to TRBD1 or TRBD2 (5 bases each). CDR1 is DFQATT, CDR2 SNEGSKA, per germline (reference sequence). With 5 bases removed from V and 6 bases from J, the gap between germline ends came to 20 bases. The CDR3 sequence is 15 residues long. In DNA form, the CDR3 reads TGCAGTGCTCCAGAGGGGCGACTTTGGGGCAATGAGCAGTTCTTC. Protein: CSAPEGRLWGNEQFF.

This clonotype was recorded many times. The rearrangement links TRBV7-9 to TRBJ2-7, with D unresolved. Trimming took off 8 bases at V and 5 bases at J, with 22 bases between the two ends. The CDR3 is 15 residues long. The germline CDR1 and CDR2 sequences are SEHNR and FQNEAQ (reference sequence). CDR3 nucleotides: TGTGCCAGCGTCCCTCCGGGCCGACGTGAGGACGAGCAGTACTTC. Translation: CASVPPGRREDEQYF.

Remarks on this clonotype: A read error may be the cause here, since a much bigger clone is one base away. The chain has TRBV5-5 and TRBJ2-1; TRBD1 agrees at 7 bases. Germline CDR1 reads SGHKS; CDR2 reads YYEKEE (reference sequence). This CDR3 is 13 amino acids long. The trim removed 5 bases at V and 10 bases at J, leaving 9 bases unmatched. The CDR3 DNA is TGTGCCAGCAGAACGACAGGGACCTACGAGCAGTTCTTC. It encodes CASRTTGTYEQFF.

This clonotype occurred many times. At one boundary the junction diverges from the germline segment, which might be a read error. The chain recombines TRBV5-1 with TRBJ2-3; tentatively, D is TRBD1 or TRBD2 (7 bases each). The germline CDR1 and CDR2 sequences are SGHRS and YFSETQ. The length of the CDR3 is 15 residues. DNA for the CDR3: TGTGCCAGCAGCCTCAGGGGGGGAGGCACAGATACGCAGTATTTT. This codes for CASSLRGGGTDTQYF.

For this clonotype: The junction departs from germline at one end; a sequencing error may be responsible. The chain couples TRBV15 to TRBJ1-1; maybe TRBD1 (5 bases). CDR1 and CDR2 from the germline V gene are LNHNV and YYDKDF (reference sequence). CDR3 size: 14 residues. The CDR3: CATSRDPQDTEAFF. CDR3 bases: TGTGCCACCAGCAGAGATCCACAGGACACCGAAGCTTTCTTT.

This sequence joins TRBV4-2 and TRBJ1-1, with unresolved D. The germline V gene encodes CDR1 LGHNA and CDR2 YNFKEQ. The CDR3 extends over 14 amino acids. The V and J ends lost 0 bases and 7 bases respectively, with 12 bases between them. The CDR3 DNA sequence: TGTGCCAGCAGCCAAGATGTAGGACCCCATGAAGCTTTCTTT. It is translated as CASSQDVGPHEAFF.

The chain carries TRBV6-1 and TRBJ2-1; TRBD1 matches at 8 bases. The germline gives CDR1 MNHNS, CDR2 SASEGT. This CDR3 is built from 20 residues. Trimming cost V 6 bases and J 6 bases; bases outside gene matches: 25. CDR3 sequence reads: CASSRRILWNRGTYANEQFF. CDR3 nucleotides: TGTGCCAGCAGCCGACGGATATTGTGGAACAGGGGGACTTATGCCAATGAGCAGTTCTTC.

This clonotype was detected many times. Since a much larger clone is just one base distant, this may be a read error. CDR3 coding DNA: TGTGCCAGCAGCCTACGGACGGCTGGGAATGAAAAACGGTTTTTT. This translates into CASSLRTAGNEKRFF. The V gene is TRBV7-2, the J gene TRBJ1-4; D remains unclear. There are 15 residues in the CDR3. CDR1 is SGHTA, CDR2 FQGNSA, per germline.

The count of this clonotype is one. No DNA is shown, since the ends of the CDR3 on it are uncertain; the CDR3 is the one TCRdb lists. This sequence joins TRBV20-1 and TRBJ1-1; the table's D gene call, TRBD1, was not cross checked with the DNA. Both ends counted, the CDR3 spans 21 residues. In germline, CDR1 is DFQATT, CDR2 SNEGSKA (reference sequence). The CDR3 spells CSADGVPQETQYFGPGTEAFF.

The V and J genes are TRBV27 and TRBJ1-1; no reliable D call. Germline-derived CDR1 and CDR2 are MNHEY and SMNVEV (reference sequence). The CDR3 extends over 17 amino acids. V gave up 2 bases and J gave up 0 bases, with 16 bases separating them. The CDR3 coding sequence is TGTGCCAGCAGTTTAAGGACCGGGGTAGAGGTGAACACTGAAGCTTTCTTT. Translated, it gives CASSLRTGVEVNTEAFF.

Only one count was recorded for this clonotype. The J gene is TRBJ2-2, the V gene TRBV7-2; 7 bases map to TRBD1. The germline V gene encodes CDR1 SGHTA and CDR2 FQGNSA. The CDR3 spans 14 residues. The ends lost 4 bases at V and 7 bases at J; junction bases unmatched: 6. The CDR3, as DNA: TGTGCCAGCAGCTCTACAGGGGACCACGGGGAGCTGTTTTTT. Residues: CASSSTGDHGELFF.

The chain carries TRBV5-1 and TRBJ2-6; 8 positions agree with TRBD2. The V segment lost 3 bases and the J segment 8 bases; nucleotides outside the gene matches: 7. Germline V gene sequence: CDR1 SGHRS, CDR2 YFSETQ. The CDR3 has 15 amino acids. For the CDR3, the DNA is TGCGCCAGCAGCTCGGGGGGGGCAGGGACCAACGTCCTGACTTTC. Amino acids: CASSSGGAGTNVLTF.

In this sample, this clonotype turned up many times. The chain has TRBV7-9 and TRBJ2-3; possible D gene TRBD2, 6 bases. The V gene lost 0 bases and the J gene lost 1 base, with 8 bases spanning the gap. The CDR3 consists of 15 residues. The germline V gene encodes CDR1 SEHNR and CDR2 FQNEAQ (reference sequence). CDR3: CASSLATGGTDTQYF. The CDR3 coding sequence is TGTGCCAGCAGCTTAGCGACGGGGGGCACAGATACGCAGTATTTT.

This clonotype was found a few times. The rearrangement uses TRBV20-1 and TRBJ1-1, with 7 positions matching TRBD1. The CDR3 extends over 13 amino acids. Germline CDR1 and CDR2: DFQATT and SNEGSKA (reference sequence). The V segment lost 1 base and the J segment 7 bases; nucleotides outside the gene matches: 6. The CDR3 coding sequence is TGCAGTGCTAGAGTCGGGACAGCGTTTGAAGCTTTCTTT. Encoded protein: CSARVGTAFEAFF.

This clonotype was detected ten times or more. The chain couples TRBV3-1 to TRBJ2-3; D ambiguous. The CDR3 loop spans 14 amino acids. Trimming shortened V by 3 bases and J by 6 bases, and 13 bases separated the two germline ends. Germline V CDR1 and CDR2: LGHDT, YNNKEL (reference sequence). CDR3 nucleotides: TGTGCCAGCAGCCAGACCCGTGCAATGGATACGCAGTATTTT. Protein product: CASSQTRAMDTQYF.